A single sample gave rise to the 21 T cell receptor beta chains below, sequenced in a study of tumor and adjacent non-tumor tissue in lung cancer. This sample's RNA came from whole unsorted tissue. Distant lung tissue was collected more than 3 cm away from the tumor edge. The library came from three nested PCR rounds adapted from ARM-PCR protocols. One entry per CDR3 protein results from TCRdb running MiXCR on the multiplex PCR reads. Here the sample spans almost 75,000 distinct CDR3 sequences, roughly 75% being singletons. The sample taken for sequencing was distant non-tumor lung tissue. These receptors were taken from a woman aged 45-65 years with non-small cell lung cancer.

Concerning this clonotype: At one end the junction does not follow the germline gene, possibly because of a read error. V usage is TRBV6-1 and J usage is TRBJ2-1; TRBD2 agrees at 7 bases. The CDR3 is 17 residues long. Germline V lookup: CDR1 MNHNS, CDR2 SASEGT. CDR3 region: CASSELRGLYSHNEQFF. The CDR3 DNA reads TGTGCCAGCAGTGAACTCCGGGGACTATACTCCCACAATGAGCAGTTCTTC.

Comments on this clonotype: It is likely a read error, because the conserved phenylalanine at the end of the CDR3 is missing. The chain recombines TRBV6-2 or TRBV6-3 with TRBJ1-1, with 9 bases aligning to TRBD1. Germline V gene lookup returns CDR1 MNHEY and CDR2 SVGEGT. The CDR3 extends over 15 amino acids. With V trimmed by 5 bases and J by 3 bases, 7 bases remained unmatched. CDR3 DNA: TGTGCCAGCAGTGATGACAGGGGGGGGTACACTGAAGCTTTCTCT. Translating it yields CASSDDRGGYTEAFS.

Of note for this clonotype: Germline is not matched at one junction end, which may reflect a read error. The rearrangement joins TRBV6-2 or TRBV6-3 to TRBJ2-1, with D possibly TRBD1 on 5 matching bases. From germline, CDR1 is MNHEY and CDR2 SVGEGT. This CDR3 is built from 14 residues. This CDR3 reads CASSYYRGYNEQFF. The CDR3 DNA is TGTGCCAGTAGTTACTATAGGGGCTACAATGAGCAGTTCTTC.

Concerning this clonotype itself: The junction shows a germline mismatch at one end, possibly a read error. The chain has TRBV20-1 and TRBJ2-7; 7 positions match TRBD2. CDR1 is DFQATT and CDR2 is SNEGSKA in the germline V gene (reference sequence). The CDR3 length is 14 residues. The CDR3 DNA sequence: TGCAGAGCTCTCATTAGCGGGCGCTCATACGAGCAGTATTTC. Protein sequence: CRALISGRSYEQYF.

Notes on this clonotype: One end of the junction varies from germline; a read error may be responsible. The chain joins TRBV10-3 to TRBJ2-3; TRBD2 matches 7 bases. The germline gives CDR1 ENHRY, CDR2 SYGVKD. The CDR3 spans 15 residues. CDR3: CAISVAGVSTDTHYF. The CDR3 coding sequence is TGTGCCATCAGTGTTGCGGGGGTGTCAACAGATACGCACTATTTT.

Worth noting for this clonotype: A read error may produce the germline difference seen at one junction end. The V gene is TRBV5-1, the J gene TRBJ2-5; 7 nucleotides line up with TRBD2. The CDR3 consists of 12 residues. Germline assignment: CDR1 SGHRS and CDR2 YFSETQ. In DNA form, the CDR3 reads TGCCCCAGTAAGCGGGACGCGGAGACCCAGTACTTC. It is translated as CPSKRDAETQYF.

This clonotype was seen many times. In nucleotides, the CDR3 is TGTGCCAGCAGTCCCGGCGGGACGTATGGCTACACCTTC. It translates to CASSPGGTYGYTF. The gene calls are TRBV6-5 and TRBJ1-2; maybe TRBD1 (5 bases). Germline CDR1 MNHEY, CDR2 SVGAGI. The CDR3 consists of 13 residues. Trimming cost V 5 bases and J 5 bases, with 12 bases left between them.

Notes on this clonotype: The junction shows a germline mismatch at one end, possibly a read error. The CDR3 DNA follows: TGTGCCAGTAGCGCGGGACCCGGAGGGGAGACCCGGTACTTC. Its protein is CASSAGPGGETRYF. The gene calls are TRBV19 and TRBJ2-5; a weak D match, TRBD2 (6 bases). This CDR3 contains 14 residues. From germline, CDR1 is LNHDA and CDR2 SQIVND (reference sequence).

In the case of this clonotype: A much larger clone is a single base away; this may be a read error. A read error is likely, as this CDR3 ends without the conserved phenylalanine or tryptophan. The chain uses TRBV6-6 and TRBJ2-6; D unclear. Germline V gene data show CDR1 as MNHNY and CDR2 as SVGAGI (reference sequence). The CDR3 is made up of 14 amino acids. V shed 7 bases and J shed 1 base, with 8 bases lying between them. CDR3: CASNPPSGANVLTL. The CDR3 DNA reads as TGTGCCAGCAACCCCCCGTCTGGGGCCAACGTCCTGACTCTC.

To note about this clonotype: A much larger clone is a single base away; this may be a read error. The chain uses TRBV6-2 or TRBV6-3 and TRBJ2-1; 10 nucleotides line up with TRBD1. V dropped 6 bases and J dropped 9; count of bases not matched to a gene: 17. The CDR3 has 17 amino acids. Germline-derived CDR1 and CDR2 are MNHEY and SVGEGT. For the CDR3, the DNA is TGTGCCAGCAGGACGGACAGGGGGATAGCGAAACACAGTGAGCAGTTCTTC. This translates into CASRTDRGIAKHSEQFF.

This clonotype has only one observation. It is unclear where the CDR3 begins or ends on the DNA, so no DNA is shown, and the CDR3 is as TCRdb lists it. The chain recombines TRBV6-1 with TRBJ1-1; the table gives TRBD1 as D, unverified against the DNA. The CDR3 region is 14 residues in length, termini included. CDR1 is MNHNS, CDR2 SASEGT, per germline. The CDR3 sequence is CATSEVGRGTEAFF.

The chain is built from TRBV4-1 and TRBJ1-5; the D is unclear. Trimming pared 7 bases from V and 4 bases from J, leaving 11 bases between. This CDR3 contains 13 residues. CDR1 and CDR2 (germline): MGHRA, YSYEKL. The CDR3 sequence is CASISRRNQPQHF. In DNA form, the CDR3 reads TGCGCCAGCATCTCTCGTAGGAATCAGCCCCAGCATTTT.

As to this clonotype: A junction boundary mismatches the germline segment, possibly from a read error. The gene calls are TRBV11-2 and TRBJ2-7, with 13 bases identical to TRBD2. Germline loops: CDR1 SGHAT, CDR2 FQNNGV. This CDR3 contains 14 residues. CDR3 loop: CASSLLAGGYEHYF. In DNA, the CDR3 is TGTGCCAGTAGCTTACTAGCGGGAGGGTACGAGCATTATTTC.

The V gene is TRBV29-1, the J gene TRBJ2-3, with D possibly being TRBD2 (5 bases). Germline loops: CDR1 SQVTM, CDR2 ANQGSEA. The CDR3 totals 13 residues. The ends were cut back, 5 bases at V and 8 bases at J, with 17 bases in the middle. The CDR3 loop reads CSVRIGSAVTQYF. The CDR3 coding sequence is TGCAGCGTTAGGATAGGGAGTGCAGTTACGCAGTATTTT.

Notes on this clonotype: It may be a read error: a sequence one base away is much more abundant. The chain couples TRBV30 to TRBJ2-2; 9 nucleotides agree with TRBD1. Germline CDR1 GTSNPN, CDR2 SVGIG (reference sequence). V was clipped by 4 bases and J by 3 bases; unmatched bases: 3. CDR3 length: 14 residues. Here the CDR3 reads CAWKDRGYTGELFF. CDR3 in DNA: TGTGCCTGGAAAGACAGGGGGTACACCGGGGAGCTGTTTTTT.

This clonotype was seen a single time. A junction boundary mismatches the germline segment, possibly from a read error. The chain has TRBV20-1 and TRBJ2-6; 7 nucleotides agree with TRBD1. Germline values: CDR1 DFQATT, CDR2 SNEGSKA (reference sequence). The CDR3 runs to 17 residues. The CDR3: CSANGQDQISGANVLSF. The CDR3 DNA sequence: TGCAGTGCTAATGGACAGGACCAGATCTCTGGGGCCAACGTCCTGAGTTTC.

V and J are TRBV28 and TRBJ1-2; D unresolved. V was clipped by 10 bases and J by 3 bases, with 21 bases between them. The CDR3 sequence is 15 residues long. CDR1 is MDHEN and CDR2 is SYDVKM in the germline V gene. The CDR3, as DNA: TGTGCCAACAATACCCCAGTCATCTCAGACTATGGCTACACCTTC. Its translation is CANNTPVISDYGYTF.

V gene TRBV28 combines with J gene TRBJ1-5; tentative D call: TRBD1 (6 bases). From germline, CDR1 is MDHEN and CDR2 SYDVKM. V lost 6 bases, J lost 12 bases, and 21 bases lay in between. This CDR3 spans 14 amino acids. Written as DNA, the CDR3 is TGTGCCAGCAGCCAGGACAGCTTTAATCTGCTCCAGCATTTT. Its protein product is CASSQDSFNLLQHF. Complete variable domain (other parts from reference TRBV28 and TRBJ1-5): DVKVTQSSRYLVKRTGEKVFLECVQDMDHENMFWYRQDPGLGLRLIYFSYDVKMKEKGDIPEGYSVSREKKERFSLILESASTNQTSMYLCASSQDSFNLLQHFGDGTRLSIL.

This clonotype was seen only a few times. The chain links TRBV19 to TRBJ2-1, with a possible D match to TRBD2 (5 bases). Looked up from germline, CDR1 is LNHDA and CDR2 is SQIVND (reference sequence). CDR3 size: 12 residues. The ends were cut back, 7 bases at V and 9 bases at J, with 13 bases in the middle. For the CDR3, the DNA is TGTGCCAGTAATCCCGTGGCGGGTGAGCAGTTCTTC. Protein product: CASNPVAGEQFF.

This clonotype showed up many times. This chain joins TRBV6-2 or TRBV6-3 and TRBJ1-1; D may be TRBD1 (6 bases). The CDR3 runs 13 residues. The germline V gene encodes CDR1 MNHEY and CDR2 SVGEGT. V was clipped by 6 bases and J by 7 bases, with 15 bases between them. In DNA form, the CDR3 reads TGTGCCAGCAGACACAGGGTTTTCGGTGAAGCTTTCTTT. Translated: CASRHRVFGEAFF.

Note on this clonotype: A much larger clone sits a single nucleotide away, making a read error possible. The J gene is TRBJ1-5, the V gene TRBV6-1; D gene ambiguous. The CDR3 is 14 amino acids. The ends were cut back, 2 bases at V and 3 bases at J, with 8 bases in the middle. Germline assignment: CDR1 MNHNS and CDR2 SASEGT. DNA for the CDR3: TGTGCCAGCAGTGAAACTTGGATCAATCAGCCCCAGCATTTT. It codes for CASSETWINQPQHF.